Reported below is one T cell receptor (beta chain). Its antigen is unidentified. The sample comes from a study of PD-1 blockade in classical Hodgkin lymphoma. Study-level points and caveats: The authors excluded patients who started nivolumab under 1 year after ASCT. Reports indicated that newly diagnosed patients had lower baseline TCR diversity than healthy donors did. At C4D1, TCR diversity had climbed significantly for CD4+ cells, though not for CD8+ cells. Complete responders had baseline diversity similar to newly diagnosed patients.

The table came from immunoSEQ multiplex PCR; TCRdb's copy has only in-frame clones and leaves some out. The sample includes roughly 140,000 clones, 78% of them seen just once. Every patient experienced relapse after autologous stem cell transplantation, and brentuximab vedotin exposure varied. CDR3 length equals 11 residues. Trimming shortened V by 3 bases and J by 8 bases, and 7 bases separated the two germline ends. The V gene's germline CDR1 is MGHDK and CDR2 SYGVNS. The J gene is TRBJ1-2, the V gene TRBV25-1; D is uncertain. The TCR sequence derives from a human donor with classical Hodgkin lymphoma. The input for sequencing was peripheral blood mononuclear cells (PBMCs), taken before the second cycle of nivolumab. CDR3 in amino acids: CASSDYPGYTF. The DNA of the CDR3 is TGTGCCAGCAGTGACTACCCGGGCTACACCTTC.